Each of the 3 T cell receptor beta chains below was sequenced from the same sample in a study of siplizumab effects on memory and regulatory T cells. Some clones are missing from TCRdb's copy, which holds only in-frame ones; the method was immunoSEQ multiplex PCR. This sample has about 100,000 clones, with just over 90% found just once. Sequencing was carried out using Tregs sorted from blood. Source of these receptors: a human donor in good health.

This chain links TRBV5-1 with TRBJ2-1; 15 nucleotides align to TRBD2. This CDR3 contains 18 residues. With V trimmed by 3 bases and J by 0 bases, 4 bases remained unmatched. Germline CDR1 and CDR2: SGHRS and YFSETQ. As DNA, the CDR3 is TGCGCCAGCAGCTCAGGACTAGCGGGAGGGAGCTCCTACAATGAGCAGTTCTTC. It codes for CASSSGLAGGSSYNEQFF.

V is TRBV11-3 and J is TRBJ1-1; D remains unclear. The germline gives CDR1 SGHNT, CDR2 YENEEA. CDR3 size: 14 residues. Trimming cost V 5 bases and J 1 base, with 11 bases left between them. CDR3: CASSLREGNTEAFF. DNA for the CDR3: TGTGCCAGCAGCCTCAGAGAGGGGAACACTGAAGCTTTCTTT.

V gene TRBV10-3 combines with J gene TRBJ1-1; D unclear. V lost 6 bases and J lost 5, with 10 bases in between. This CDR3 has 12 amino acids. Germline V CDR1 and CDR2: ENHRY, SYGVKD. The CDR3 protein is CAISRGRTEAFF. The DNA for the CDR3 is TGTGCCATCAGCAGAGGACGGACTGAAGCTTTCTTT.